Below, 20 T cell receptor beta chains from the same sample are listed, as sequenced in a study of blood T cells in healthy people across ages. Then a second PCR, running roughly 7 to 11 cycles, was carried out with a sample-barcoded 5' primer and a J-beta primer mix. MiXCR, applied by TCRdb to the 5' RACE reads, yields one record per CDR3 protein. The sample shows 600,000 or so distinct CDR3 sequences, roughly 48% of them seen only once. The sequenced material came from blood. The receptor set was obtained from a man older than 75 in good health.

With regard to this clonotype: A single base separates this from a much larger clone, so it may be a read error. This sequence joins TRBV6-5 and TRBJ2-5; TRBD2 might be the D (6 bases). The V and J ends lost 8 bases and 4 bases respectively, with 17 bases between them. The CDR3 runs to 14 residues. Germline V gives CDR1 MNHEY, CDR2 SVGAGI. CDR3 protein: CASGGLSILETQYF. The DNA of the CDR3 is TGTGCCAGCGGGGGACTCTCGATCTTAGAGACCCAGTACTTC.

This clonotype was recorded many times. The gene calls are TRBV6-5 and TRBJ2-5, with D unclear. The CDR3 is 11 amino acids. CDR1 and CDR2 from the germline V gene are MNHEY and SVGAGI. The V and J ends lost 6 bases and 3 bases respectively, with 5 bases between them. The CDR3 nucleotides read TGTGCCAGCAGGGCAGAAGAGACCCAGTACTTC. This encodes CASRAEETQYF.

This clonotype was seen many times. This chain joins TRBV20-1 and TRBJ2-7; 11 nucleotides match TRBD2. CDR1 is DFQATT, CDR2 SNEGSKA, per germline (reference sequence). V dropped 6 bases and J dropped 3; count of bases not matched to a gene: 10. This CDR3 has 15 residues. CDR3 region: CSANTGTSGDYEQYF. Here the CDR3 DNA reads TGCAGTGCGAATACCGGGACTAGCGGTGACTACGAGCAGTACTTC.

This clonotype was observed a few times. CDR3 amino acids: CASSQDLGAGANVLTF. CDR3 bases: TGTGCCAGCAGCCAGGACCTCGGGGCTGGGGCCAACGTCCTGACTTTC. The chain uses TRBV3-1 and TRBJ2-6, with D maybe TRBD2 (5 bases). CDR3 size: 16 residues. Germline V lookup: CDR1 LGHDT, CDR2 YNNKEL (reference sequence). The ends were cut back, 3 bases at V and 2 bases at J, with 11 bases in the middle. The entire variable domain, with the rest obtained from reference TRBV3-1 and TRBJ2-6, is as follows: DTAVSQTPKYLVTQMGNDKSIKCEQNLGHDTMYWYKQDSKKFLKIMFSYNNKELIINETVPNRFSPKSPDKAHLNLHINSLELGDSAVYFCASSQDLGAGANVLTFGAGSRLTVL.

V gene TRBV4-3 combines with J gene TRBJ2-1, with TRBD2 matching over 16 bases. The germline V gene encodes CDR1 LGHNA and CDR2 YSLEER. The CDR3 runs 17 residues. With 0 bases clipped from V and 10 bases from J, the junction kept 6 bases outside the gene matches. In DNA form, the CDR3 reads TGCGCCAGCAGCCAAGAGCCGGGACTAGCGGGAGGGGCGGAGCAGTTCTTC. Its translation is CASSQEPGLAGGAEQFF.

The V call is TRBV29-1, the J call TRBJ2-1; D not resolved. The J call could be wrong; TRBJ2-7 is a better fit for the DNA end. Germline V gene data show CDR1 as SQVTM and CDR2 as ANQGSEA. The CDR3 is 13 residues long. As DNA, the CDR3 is TGCAGCGGGTATACTACCTCCTACAATGAGCAGTACTTC. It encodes CSGYTTSYNEQYF.

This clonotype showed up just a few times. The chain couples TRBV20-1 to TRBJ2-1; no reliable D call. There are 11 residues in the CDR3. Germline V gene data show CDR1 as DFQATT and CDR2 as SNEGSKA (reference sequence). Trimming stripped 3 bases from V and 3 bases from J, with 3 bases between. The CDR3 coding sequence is TGCAGTGCTAGTAACTACAATGAGCAGTTCTTC. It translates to CSASNYNEQFF.

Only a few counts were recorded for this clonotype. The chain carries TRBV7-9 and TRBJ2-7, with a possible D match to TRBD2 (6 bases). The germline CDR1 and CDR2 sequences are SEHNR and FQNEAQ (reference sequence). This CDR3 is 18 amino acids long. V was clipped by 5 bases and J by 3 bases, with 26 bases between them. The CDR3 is CASSNHRRGGEDIYEQYF. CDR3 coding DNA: TGTGCCAGCAGCAATCATCGGAGGGGAGGCGAGGACATCTACGAGCAGTACTTC.

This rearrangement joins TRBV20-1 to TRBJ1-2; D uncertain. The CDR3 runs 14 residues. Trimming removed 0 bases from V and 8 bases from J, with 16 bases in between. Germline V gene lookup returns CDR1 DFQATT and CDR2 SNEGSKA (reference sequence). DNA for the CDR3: TGCAGTGCTAGAGATGGGTCAGGCCCGGGCGGCTACACCTTC. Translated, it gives CSARDGSGPGGYTF.

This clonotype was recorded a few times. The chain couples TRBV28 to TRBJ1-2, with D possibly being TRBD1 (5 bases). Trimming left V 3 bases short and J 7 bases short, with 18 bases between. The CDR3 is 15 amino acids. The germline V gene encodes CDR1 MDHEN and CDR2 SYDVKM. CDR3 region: CASSFDARGGSGYTF. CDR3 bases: TGTGCCAGCAGTTTTGACGCAAGGGGAGGTAGTGGCTACACCTTC.

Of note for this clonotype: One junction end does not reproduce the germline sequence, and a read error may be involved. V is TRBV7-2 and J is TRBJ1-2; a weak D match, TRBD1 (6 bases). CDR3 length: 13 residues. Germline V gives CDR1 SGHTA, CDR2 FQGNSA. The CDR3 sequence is CASSSQGIYGCTF. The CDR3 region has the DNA TGTGCCAGCAGCTCACAGGGTATCTATGGCTGCACCTTC.

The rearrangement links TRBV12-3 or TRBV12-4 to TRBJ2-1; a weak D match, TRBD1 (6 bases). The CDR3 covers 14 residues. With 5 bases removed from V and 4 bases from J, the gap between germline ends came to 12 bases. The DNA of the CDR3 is TGTGCCAGCAGTCCCCTCAGGGGTTACAATGAGCAGTTCTTC. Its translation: CASSPLRGYNEQFF.

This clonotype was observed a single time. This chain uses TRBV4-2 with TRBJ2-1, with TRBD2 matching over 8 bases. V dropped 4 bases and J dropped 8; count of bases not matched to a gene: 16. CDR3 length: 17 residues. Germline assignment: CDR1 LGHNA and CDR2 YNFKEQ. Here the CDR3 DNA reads TGTGCCAGCAGCCCGTCGGGACTAGATTTAACGGTCGATGAGCAGTTCTTC. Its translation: CASSPSGLDLTVDEQFF.

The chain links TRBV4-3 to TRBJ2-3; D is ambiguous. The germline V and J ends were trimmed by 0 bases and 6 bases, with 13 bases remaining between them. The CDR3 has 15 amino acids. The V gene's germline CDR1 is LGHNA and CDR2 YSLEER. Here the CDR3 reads CASSQDYTSMDTQYF. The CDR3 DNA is TGCGCCAGCAGCCAAGACTACACGTCAATGGATACGCAGTATTTT.

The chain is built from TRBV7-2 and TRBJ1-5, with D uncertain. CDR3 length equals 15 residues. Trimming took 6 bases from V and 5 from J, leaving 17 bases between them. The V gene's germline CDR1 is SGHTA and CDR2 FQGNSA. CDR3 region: CASSQDRLPYQPQHF. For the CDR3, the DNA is TGTGCCAGCAGTCAGGACCGGCTCCCTTATCAGCCCCAGCATTTT.

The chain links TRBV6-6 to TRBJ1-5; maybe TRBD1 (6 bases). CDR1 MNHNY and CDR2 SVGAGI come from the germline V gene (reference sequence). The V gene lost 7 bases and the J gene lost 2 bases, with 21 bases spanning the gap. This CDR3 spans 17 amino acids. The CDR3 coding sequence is TGTGCCAGCACCTTTCACGGACGGCCAGGGGGCAATCAGCCCCAGCATTTT. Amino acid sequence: CASTFHGRPGGNQPQHF.

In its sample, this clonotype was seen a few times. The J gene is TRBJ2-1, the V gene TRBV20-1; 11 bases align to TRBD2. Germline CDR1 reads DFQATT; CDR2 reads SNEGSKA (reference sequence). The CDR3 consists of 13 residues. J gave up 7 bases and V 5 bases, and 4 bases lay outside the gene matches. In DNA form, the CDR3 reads TGCAGTGCTCCCCTAGCGGGAGGTAATGAGCAGTTCTTC. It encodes CSAPLAGGNEQFF.

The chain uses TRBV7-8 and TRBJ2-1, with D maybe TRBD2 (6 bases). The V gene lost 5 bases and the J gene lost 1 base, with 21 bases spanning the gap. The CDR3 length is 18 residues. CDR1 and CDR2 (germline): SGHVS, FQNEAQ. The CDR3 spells CASSLPRRESKSYNEQFF. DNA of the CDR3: TGTGCCAGCAGCCTACCCAGGAGGGAAAGCAAATCCTACAATGAGCAGTTCTTC.

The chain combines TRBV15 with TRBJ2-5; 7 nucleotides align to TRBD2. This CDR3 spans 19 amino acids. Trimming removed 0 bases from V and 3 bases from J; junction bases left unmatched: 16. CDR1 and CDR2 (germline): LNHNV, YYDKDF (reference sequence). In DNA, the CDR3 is TGTGCCACCAGCAGAGACCCCCCTTCTGGCGCTAGCGGAAAAGAGACCCAGTACTTC. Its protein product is CATSRDPPSGASGKETQYF.

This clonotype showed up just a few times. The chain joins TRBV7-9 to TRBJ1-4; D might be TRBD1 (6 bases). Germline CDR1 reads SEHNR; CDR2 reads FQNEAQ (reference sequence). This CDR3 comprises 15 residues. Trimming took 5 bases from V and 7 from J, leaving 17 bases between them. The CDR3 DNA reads TGTGCCAGCAGCAGATACCAGGGGTCGGGTGAAAAACTGTTTTTT. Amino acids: CASSRYQGSGEKLFF.